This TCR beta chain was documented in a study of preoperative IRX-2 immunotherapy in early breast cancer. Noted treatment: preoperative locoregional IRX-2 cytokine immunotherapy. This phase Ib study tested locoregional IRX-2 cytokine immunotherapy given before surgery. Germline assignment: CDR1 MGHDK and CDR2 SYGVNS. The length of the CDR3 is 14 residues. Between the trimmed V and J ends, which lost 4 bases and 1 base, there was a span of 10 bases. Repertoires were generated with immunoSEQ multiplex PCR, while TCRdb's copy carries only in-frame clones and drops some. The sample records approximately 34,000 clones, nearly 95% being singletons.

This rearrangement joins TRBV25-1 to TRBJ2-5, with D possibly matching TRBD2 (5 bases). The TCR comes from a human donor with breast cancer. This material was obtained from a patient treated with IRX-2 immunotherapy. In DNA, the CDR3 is TGTGCCAGCAGTGCGCCGGGAATCCAAGAGACCCAGTACTTC. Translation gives CASSAPGIQETQYF.